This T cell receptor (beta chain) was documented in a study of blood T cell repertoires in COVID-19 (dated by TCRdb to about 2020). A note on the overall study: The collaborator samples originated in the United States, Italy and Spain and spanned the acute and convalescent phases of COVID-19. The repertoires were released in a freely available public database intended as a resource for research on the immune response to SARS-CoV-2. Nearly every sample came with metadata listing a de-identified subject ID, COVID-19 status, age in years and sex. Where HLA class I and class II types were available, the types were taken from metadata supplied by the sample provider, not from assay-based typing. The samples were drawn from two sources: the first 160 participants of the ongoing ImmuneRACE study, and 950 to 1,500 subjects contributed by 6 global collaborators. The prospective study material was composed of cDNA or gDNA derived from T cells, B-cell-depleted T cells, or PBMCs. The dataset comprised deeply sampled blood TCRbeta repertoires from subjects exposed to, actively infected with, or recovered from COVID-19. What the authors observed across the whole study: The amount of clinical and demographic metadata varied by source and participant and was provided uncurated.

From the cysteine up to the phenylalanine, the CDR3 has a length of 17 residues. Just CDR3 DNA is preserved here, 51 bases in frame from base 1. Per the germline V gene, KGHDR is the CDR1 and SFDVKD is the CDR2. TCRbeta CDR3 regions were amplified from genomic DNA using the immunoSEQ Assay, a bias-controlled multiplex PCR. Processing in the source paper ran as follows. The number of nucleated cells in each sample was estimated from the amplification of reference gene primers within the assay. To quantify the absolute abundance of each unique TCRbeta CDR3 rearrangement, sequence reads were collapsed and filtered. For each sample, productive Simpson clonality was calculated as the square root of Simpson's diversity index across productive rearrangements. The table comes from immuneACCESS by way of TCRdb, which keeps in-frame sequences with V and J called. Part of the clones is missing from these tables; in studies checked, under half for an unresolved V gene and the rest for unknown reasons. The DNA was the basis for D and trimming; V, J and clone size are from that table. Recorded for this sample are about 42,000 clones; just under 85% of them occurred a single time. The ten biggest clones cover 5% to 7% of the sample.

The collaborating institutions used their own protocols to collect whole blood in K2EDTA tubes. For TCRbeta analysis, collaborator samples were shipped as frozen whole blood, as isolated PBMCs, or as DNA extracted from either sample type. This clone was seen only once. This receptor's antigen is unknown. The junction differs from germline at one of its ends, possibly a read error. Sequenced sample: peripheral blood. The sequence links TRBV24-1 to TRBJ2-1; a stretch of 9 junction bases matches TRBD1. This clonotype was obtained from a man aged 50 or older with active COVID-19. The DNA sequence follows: TGTGCCACCAGTGAACCCCCGGGACAGGGTTTTTACAGTGAGCAGTTCTTC. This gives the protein CATSEPPGQGFYSEQFF.